Below are 27 T cell receptor beta chains sequenced from a single sample in a study of beta chain features in type 1 diabetes. cDNA synthesis used the whole RNA isolate, giving expressed TCRB sequences. Produced via immunoSEQ multiplex PCR; TCRdb's table is partial and in-frame only. The sample lists around 430,000 clones; approximately 28% were seen once. The sequenced sample was naive CD4+ T cells from blood. The receptor set was obtained from a man between 18 and 35 years old in good health.

CDR3 DNA sequence: TGTGCCAGCAGTCTTGGCCCGACAGGGGCCTCCTACGAGCAGTACTTC. It specifies CASSLGPTGASYEQYF. The chain is built from TRBV7-3 and TRBJ2-7; 8 nucleotides align to TRBD1. Unmatched junction bases numbered 10, after V lost 6 bases and J lost 0 bases. The germline V gene encodes CDR1 SGHTA and CDR2 FQGTGA. This CDR3 spans 16 amino acids.

The chain couples TRBV21-1 to TRBJ2-1; the table's D gene call, TRBD1, was not cross checked with the DNA. TRBV21-1 is described as a pseudogene. The CDR3 contains 17 residues. The CDR3 nucleotides read TGTGCCAGCAGCAAAGCGCTTGGCAGGGGCATGTACAATGAGCAGTTCTTC. It specifies CASSKALGRGMYNEQFF.

The genes are TRBV4-3 and TRBJ2-5, with 7 bases aligning to TRBD2. CDR1 is LGHNA and CDR2 is YSLEER in the germline V gene. The V and J ends lost 4 bases and 3 bases, in that order; junction bases with no gene match: 11. The CDR3 is 16 residues long. The CDR3 region has the DNA TGCGCCAGCAGCCCTTTCGCGGGCGGGGGTGAAGAGACCCAGTACTTC. Its protein is CASSPFAGGGEETQYF.

V and J are TRBV5-1 and TRBJ2-5, with 9 bases matching TRBD1. The germline CDR1 and CDR2 sequences are SGHRS and YFSETQ. Trimming at V came to 2 bases and at J to 12 bases, leaving 5 bases not matched to a gene. This CDR3 contains 12 residues. DNA for the CDR3: TGCGCCAGCAGCTTCGCGGGGGACAGGGAGTACTTC. Its protein is CASSFAGDREYF.

This clone turned up a few times. The rearrangement joins TRBV28 to TRBJ1-5, with D hard to call. V was shortened by 3 bases and J by 3 bases, with 3 bases between the two germline ends. The CDR3 is 12 residues long. Germline values: CDR1 MDHEN, CDR2 SYDVKM. The CDR3 DNA is TGTGCCAGCAGTTTGCTCAATCAGCCCCAGCATTTT. Its translation: CASSLLNQPQHF.

This clone was detected only once. The chain is built from TRBV6-5 and TRBJ1-4; D unresolved. In germline, CDR1 is MNHEY, CDR2 SVGAGI. V lost 5 bases to trimming and J lost 7 bases, with 11 bases between them. The CDR3 is made up of 13 amino acids. The CDR3 loop is CASSGSMAEKLFF. CDR3 bases: TGTGCCAGCAGTGGATCTATGGCTGAAAAACTGTTTTTT.

This clone was observed a few times. V usage is TRBV7-3 and J usage is TRBJ2-1; a possible D gene is TRBD2 (6 bases). Trimming removed 5 bases from V and 10 bases from J, with 15 bases in between. Germline V gene data show CDR1 as SGHTA and CDR2 as FQGTGA. This CDR3 comprises 13 residues. The CDR3 bases are TGTGCCAGCAGCCTCTTCGACGGGGGAGAGCAGTTCTTC. Translating it yields CASSLFDGGEQFF.

The gene calls are TRBV29-1 and TRBJ2-2; the D gene is possibly TRBD1 (6 bases). Per the germline V gene, CDR1 is SQVTM and CDR2 is ANQGSEA. This CDR3 spans 14 amino acids. V was clipped by 4 bases and J by 1 base, with 10 bases between them. The CDR3 sequence is CSVGQGGNTGELFF. The DNA for the CDR3 is TGCAGCGTTGGGCAAGGGGGGAACACCGGGGAGCTGTTTTTT.

The chain has TRBV2 and TRBJ1-3; the D gene is possibly TRBD1 (5 bases). The V and J ends lost 2 bases and 4 bases respectively, with 9 bases between them. CDR3 size: 14 residues. The V gene's germline CDR1 is SNHLY and CDR2 FYNNEI. CDR3 in DNA: TGTGCCAGCAGTGAACAGGGTTCGGGAAACACCATATATTTT. Protein product: CASSEQGSGNTIYF.

The chain's CDR3 is CASSLETGVYEQYF. The CDR3 bases are TGTGCCAGCAGCTTAGAGACAGGGGTCTACGAGCAGTACTTC. The rearrangement joins TRBV7-8 to TRBJ2-7; 8 bases agree with TRBD1. CDR3 size: 14 residues. Germline V gene sequence: CDR1 SGHVS, CDR2 FQNEAQ. Trimming removed 1 base from V and 3 bases from J; junction bases left unmatched: 2.

On this clone: Other DNA sequences in this sample translate to the same CDR3. V gene TRBV30 combines with J gene TRBJ1-1; possible D gene TRBD1, 5 bases. CDR3 size: 14 residues. Per germline, CDR1 GTSNPN and CDR2 SVGIG (reference sequence). V was trimmed by 0 bases and J by 3 bases, leaving 11 bases between them. In DNA form, the CDR3 reads TGTGCCTGGAGTGTACGGGGCAGGGACACTGAAGCTTTCTTT. Translation: CAWSVRGRDTEAFF.

This clone has just a few counts. The V and J genes are TRBV11-2 and TRBJ2-1; D might be TRBD1 or TRBD2, each matching 6 bases. Germline V gene lookup returns CDR1 SGHAT and CDR2 FQNNGV. V lost 3 bases and J lost 7, with 25 bases in between. This CDR3 is built from 18 residues. The DNA of the CDR3 is TGTGCCAGCAGCTTGTACGGGAGAGGGGGAGGAAACGGGAATGAGCAGTTCTTC. Residues: CASSLYGRGGGNGNEQFF. The full variable domain, its missing parts supplied by reference TRBV11-2 and TRBJ2-1, is EAGVAQSPRYKIIEKRQSVAFWCNPISGHATLYWYQQILGQGPKLLIQFQNNGVVDDSQLPKDRFSAERLKGVDSTLKIQPAKLEDSAVYLCASSLYGRGGGNGNEQFFGPGTRLTVL.

The rearrangement links TRBV27 to TRBJ2-7; D unresolved. Trimming shortened V by 6 bases and J by 1 base, and 10 bases separated the two germline ends. Germline V CDR1 and CDR2: MNHEY, SMNVEV (reference sequence). This CDR3 is 13 amino acids long. The CDR3: CASRSQDSYEQYF. In DNA, the CDR3 is TGTGCCAGCAGATCCCAGGATTCCTACGAGCAGTACTTC.

The chain carries TRBV30 and TRBJ2-2; tentative D call: TRBD1 (6 bases). There are 14 residues in the CDR3. Germline V gene lookup returns CDR1 GTSNPN and CDR2 SVGIG (reference sequence). V lost 3 bases and J lost 7, with 15 bases in between. In nucleotides, the CDR3 is TGTGCCTGGAGGGACAGTCCTCCCGTCGGGGAGCTGTTTTTT. It encodes CAWRDSPPVGELFF.

The rearrangement joins TRBV9 to TRBJ2-2; no clear D. Germline V CDR1 and CDR2: SGDLS, YYNGEE. This CDR3 region has 13 residues. V was shortened by 4 bases and J by 4 bases, with 8 bases between the two germline ends. CDR3 nucleotides: TGTGCCAGCAGCCCAGACCCCACCGGGGAGCTGTTTTTT. This encodes CASSPDPTGELFF.

V and J are TRBV5-1 and TRBJ2-3, with 7 bases matching TRBD2. The CDR3 length is 14 residues. In germline, CDR1 is SGHRS, CDR2 YFSETQ. After removal of 0 bases from V and 6 bases from J, the junction contained 4 bases not matched to a gene. The CDR3 is CASSLEAGSDTQYF. In nucleotides, the CDR3 is TGCGCCAGCAGCTTGGAAGCGGGATCGGATACGCAGTATTTT.

The chain is built from TRBV30 and TRBJ1-1; TRBD1 aligns across 7 bases. The CDR3 runs 11 residues. In germline, CDR1 is GTSNPN, CDR2 SVGIG (reference sequence). The V gene end was trimmed by 4 bases and the J gene end by 10 bases; junction bases not matched to a gene: 6. The CDR3 nucleotides are TGTGCCTGGATTGGAAGGACAGGAGCTTTCTTT. This translates into CAWIGRTGAFF.

CDR3 residues: CASSVEWGGNEQFF. CDR3 coding DNA: TGTGCCAGCAGCGTAGAATGGGGGGGCAATGAGCAGTTCTTC. The chain joins TRBV9 to TRBJ2-1; 7 bases agree with TRBD2. This CDR3 has 14 amino acids. From germline, CDR1 is SGDLS and CDR2 YYNGEE. The V segment lost 0 bases and the J segment 6 bases; nucleotides outside the gene matches: 3.

The gene calls are TRBV7-2 and TRBJ2-5, with D maybe TRBD1 (6 bases). There are 14 residues in the CDR3. V dropped 1 base and J dropped 5 bases, with 11 bases sitting between them. Germline assignment: CDR1 SGHTA and CDR2 FQGNSA. The CDR3 sequence: CASSLDRASETQYF. The CDR3 DNA reads TGTGCCAGCAGCTTAGACAGGGCGAGCGAGACCCAGTACTTC.

The chain has TRBV18 and TRBJ2-7; D is possibly TRBD2 (6 bases). Looked up from germline, CDR1 is KGHSH and CDR2 is LQKENI. The V and J ends lost 3 bases and 6 bases respectively, with 15 bases between them. The CDR3 totals 14 residues. The CDR3 sequence is CASSPGTGKREQYF. Written as DNA, the CDR3 is TGTGCCAGCTCACCCGGGACTGGGAAACGCGAGCAGTACTTC.

The chain couples TRBV2 to TRBJ2-4, with unresolved D. The CDR3 sequence is 16 residues long. V shed 1 base and J shed 5 bases, with 15 bases lying between them. Germline values: CDR1 SNHLY, CDR2 FYNNEI. CDR3 in DNA: TGTGCCAGCAGTGAAGTGGGATACGCAGCGCAAAACATTCAGTACTTC. It specifies CASSEVGYAAQNIQYF. Using reference TRBV2 and TRBJ2-4 for the parts outside the CDR3, the full variable domain is EPEVTQTPSHQVTQMGQEVILRCVPISNHLYFYWYRQILGQKVEFLVSFYNNEISEKSEIFDDQFSVERPDGSNFTLKIRSTKLEDSAMYFCASSEVGYAAQNIQYFGAGTRLSVL.

The chain employs TRBV5-1 and TRBJ2-5; D remains ambiguous. The CDR3 sequence is 15 residues long. Trimming removed 4 bases at V and 4 bases at J, with 17 bases between. Germline V lookup: CDR1 SGHRS, CDR2 YFSETQ. As DNA, the CDR3 is TGCGCCAGCAGCACAGTAATACGGTCCTCAGAGACCCAGTACTTC. Translating gives CASSTVIRSSETQYF.

This sequence joins TRBV7-2 and TRBJ2-2; possibly TRBD2 for D (6 bases). This CDR3 comprises 13 residues. Between the trimmed V and J ends, which lost 1 base and 6 bases, there was a span of 6 bases. CDR1 is SGHTA and CDR2 is FQGNSA in the germline V gene. The CDR3: CASSLERAGELFF. The CDR3 DNA reads TGTGCCAGCAGCTTAGAGCGGGCCGGGGAGCTGTTTTTT.

Only a few counts were recorded for this clone. The V gene is TRBV4-1, the J gene TRBJ2-7, with 10 bases aligning to TRBD1. V shed 6 bases and J 5 bases; nucleotides not matched to a gene: 7. This CDR3 contains 14 residues. CDR1 and CDR2 (germline): MGHRA, YSYEKL. CDR3 sequence reads: CASSRDRGSHEQYF. The CDR3 coding sequence is TGCGCCAGCAGTCGGGACAGGGGATCCCACGAGCAGTACTTC.

This clone was seen more than once but under ten times. Other nucleotide sequences in the sample specify the same CDR3. This chain connects TRBV27 to TRBJ2-7, with D perhaps TRBD1 (6 bases). The CDR3 loop spans 15 amino acids. Germline values: CDR1 MNHEY, CDR2 SMNVEV (reference sequence). V was shortened by 2 bases and J by 2 bases, with 13 bases between the two germline ends. The CDR3 bases are TGTGCCAGCAGTTTACGTCAGGGGTCAACCTACGAGCAGTACTTC. Translated: CASSLRQGSTYEQYF.

The chain links TRBV29-1 to TRBJ1-1; unclear D gene. Germline CDR1 reads SQVTM; CDR2 reads ANQGSEA. The V gene lost 1 base and the J gene lost 9 bases, with 9 bases spanning the gap. CDR3 length: 11 amino acids. The chain's CDR3 is CSVEGYTQAFF. The CDR3 region has the DNA TGCAGCGTTGAAGGGTATACTCAAGCTTTCTTT.

The rearrangement joins TRBV11-2 to TRBJ2-3, with a weak D call TRBD1 (7 bases). This CDR3 has 14 residues. Germline CDR1 is SGHAT and CDR2 is FQNNGV. V was shortened by 3 bases and J by 3 bases, with 10 bases between the two germline ends. CDR3 nucleotides: TGTGCCAGCAGCTTCAGGGGGGAAACAGATACGCAGTATTTT. Encoded protein: CASSFRGETDTQYF.